A single sample is the source of the 30 T cell receptor beta chains below, sequenced in a study of cytomegalovirus exposure and HLA in healthy donors. This PCR relied on a set of 60 Vbeta primers and 13 Jbeta primers. TCRdb keeps only in-frame clones here, not all; method: immunoSEQ multiplex PCR. The table has 55,000 to 70,000 clones, about four fifths seen once. The sample was PBMCs. These receptor sequences come from a woman between 35 and 50 years old in good health and CMV-seronegative.

This clone has more than one count but fewer than ten. The V gene is TRBV11-2, the J gene TRBJ2-1; 10 nucleotides align to TRBD2. V was pared by 1 base and J by 6 bases, with 6 bases of the junction left unmatched. Germline CDR1 SGHAT, CDR2 FQNNGV. This CDR3 spans 16 amino acids. The CDR3 loop reads CASSLVLAGSFNEQFF. The CDR3 nucleotides read TGTGCCAGCAGCTTAGTACTAGCGGGATCTTTCAATGAGCAGTTCTTC.

The chain joins TRBV7-2 to TRBJ2-1; 12 nucleotides match TRBD2. The CDR3 contains 15 residues. CDR1 and CDR2 (germline): SGHTA, FQGNSA. The V segment lost 5 bases and the J segment 5 bases; nucleotides outside the gene matches: 4. The CDR3, as DNA: TGTGCCAGCAGCAACGGACTAGCGGGGCACAATGAGCAGTTCTTC. Protein product: CASSNGLAGHNEQFF.

This sequence joins TRBV5-4 and TRBJ2-1; D call uncertain. This CDR3 spans 14 amino acids. Germline loops: CDR1 SGHNT, CDR2 YYREEE (reference sequence). V was cut by 1 base and J by 8 bases, with 13 bases left in between. CDR3 region: CASSLNGRGDEQFF. The CDR3 nucleotides are TGTGCCAGCAGCTTGAACGGTCGCGGCGATGAGCAGTTCTTC.

In its sample, this clone was seen a few times. This chain uses TRBV19 with TRBJ1-1; 11 positions agree with TRBD1. The CDR3 totals 14 residues. CDR1 and CDR2 (germline): LNHDA, SQIVND (reference sequence). After removal of 9 bases from V and 4 bases from J, the junction contained 7 bases not matched to a gene. Written as DNA, the CDR3 is TGTGCCAGCGAGGGACAGGGGGAAGTCACTGAAGCTTTCTTT. Residues: CASEGQGEVTEAFF.

This chain joins TRBV28 and TRBJ2-5; 8 bases map to TRBD1. J was trimmed by 5 bases and V by 6 bases; bases with no gene match: 8. CDR1 is MDHEN and CDR2 is SYDVKM in the germline V gene. This CDR3 is built from 14 residues. CDR3 DNA: TGTGCCAGCAGCCGAGACAGGGGATGGGAGACCCAGTACTTC. As protein: CASSRDRGWETQYF.

The J gene is TRBJ1-3, the V gene TRBV7-9, with D unclear. CDR1 SEHNR and CDR2 FQNEAQ come from the germline V gene (reference sequence). CDR3 length: 16 amino acids. V was cut by 5 bases and J by 0 bases, with 14 bases left in between. The CDR3 spells CASSPPTMVSGNTIYF. DNA for the CDR3: TGTGCCAGCAGCCCTCCTACGATGGTCTCTGGAAACACCATATATTTT.

The chain recombines TRBV5-6 with TRBJ2-3; 7 nucleotides align to TRBD1. Trimming cost V 7 bases and J 3 bases; bases outside gene matches: 8. The CDR3 contains 14 residues. CDR1 and CDR2 (germline): SGHDT, YYEEEE. The CDR3 region is CASGRRTGTDTQYF. For the CDR3, the DNA is TGTGCCAGCGGGCGTAGGACAGGAACAGATACGCAGTATTTT.

V gene TRBV9 combines with J gene TRBJ2-1; D possibly corresponds to TRBD2 (6 bases). The CDR3 is 16 amino acids. Germline V gene data show CDR1 as SGDLS and CDR2 as YYNGEE. V dropped 0 bases and J dropped 4 bases, with 14 bases sitting between them. Here the CDR3 reads CASSVGGSGQYNEQFF. Here the CDR3 DNA reads TGTGCCAGCAGCGTAGGTGGTAGCGGCCAATACAATGAGCAGTTCTTC.

V is TRBV12-2 and J is TRBJ2-3; TRBD2 reflects the table's D call only, with no check against the DNA. TRBV12-2 is assigned pseudogene status. The length of the CDR3 is 17 residues. CDR3 DNA: TGTGCAAGTCGCCCCTGTAGGACTAGCGGGAGCTCAGATACGCAGTATTTT. The encoded protein is CASRPCRTSGSSDTQYF.

The chain is built from TRBV25-1 and TRBJ1-1, with D perhaps TRBD1 (5 bases). CDR3 length: 10 residues. Germline assignment: CDR1 MGHDK and CDR2 SYGVNS. Deletions cut 5 bases from V and 8 bases from J, with 6 bases between. CDR3 loop: CASSQGEAFF. DNA for the CDR3: TGTGCCAGCAGTCAGGGAGAAGCTTTCTTT. Filled out from reference TRBV25-1 and TRBJ1-1, the complete variable domain reads EADIYQTPRYLVIGTGKKITLECSQTMGHDKMYWYQQDPGMELHLIHYSYGVNSTEKGDLSSESTVSRIRTEHFPLTLESARPSHTSQYLCASSQGEAFFGQGTRLTVV.

CDR3 coding DNA: TGTGCCAGTACTCTCGACAGGGCTGGAAACACCATATATTTT. Protein: CASTLDRAGNTIYF. The chain couples TRBV19 to TRBJ1-3, with 7 bases aligning to TRBD1. Germline V CDR1 and CDR2: LNHDA, SQIVND (reference sequence). The length of the CDR3 is 14 residues. V gave up 7 bases and J gave up 2 bases; unmatched junction bases: 5.

The chain has TRBV4-1 and TRBJ2-1; 7 positions agree with TRBD1. From germline, CDR1 is MGHRA and CDR2 YSYEKL. With V trimmed by 4 bases and J by 7 bases, 16 bases remained unmatched. The CDR3 loop spans 17 amino acids. The CDR3 spells CASSRGRDSIQSNEQFF. The CDR3 DNA sequence: TGCGCCAGCAGCCGAGGTCGGGACAGCATCCAGTCAAATGAGCAGTTCTTC.

The chain carries TRBV7-9 and TRBJ1-3; weak D call: TRBD1 (5 bases). The CDR3 runs to 17 residues. Germline values: CDR1 SEHNR, CDR2 FQNEAQ (reference sequence). The V gene lost 5 bases and the J gene lost 1 base, with 18 bases spanning the gap. The CDR3 bases are TGTGCCAGCAGCCCCTCCGGTGGGAGGACATCTGGAAACACCATATATTTT. Amino acids: CASSPSGGRTSGNTIYF.

This clone was recorded only once. The genes are TRBV18 and TRBJ2-7; tentatively, D is TRBD2 (6 bases). The V gene lost 3 bases and the J gene lost 5 bases, with 14 bases spanning the gap. The CDR3 covers 14 residues. Per germline, CDR1 KGHSH and CDR2 LQKENI. The CDR3 spells CASSPPSVNNEQYF. In DNA form, the CDR3 reads TGTGCCAGCTCACCCCCTAGCGTGAATAACGAGCAGTACTTC.

The chain combines TRBV4-1 with TRBJ2-1; 8 positions agree with TRBD2. CDR3 length: 17 amino acids. V dropped 1 base and J dropped 3; count of bases not matched to a gene: 8. Germline V lookup: CDR1 MGHRA, CDR2 YSYEKL. The CDR3 DNA reads TGCGCCAGCAGCCAAGCGGCGGGACTAGTCCTCTACAATGAGCAGTTCTTC. Translating it yields CASSQAAGLVLYNEQFF.

The V gene is TRBV14, the J gene TRBJ2-5; D perhaps matches TRBD1 (6 bases). The CDR3 length is 14 residues. The germline V gene has CDR1 SGHDN and CDR2 FVKESK. Trimming stripped 2 bases from V and 7 bases from J, with 14 bases between. CDR3 loop: CASSQFTVGGTQYF. The CDR3 nucleotides are TGTGCCAGCAGCCAATTCACCGTAGGGGGGACCCAGTACTTC.

This clone has just one count. The chain joins TRBV6-6 to TRBJ2-1; TRBD1 is a possible D gene (6 bases). The V gene lost 2 bases and the J gene lost 4 bases, with 15 bases spanning the gap. Germline CDR1 and CDR2: MNHNY and SVGAGI (reference sequence). There are 16 residues in the CDR3. The CDR3 reads CASSYRTGSRYNEQFF. The DNA of the CDR3 is TGTGCCAGCAGTTACCGAACAGGGTCCCGGTACAATGAGCAGTTCTTC.

The rearrangement joins TRBV6-1 to TRBJ2-3, with 12 bases identical to TRBD2. The CDR3 length is 14 residues. Germline values: CDR1 MNHNS, CDR2 SASEGT. Trimming cost V 2 bases and J 10 bases; bases outside gene matches: 4. The CDR3, as DNA: TGTGCCAGCAGTGAACGACTAGCGGGAGACCCGCAGTATTTT. Its protein product is CASSERLAGDPQYF.

The chain has TRBV1 and TRBJ1-5. TRBV1 is shown as a pseudogene. CDR3 length: 16 residues. The CDR3 sequence: CTSSPLSLREVQPQHF. The CDR3 DNA reads TGCACCAGCAGCCCCCTTAGTCTGAGGGAGGTTCAGCCCCAGCATTTT.

The chain combines TRBV6-5 with TRBJ1-1, with a weak D call TRBD1 (5 bases). Germline V gene lookup returns CDR1 MNHEY and CDR2 SVGAGI. The V end lost 5 bases, the J end lost 2 bases, and 9 bases lay between the germline ends. This CDR3 spans 13 amino acids. The CDR3 protein is CASSPTVNTEAFF. The CDR3, as DNA: TGTGCCAGCAGTCCGACAGTAAACACTGAAGCTTTCTTT.

This clone has only one observation. The chain carries TRBV2 and TRBJ2-5; perhaps TRBD1 as D (5 bases). The CDR3 runs 14 residues. The V end lost 6 bases, the J end lost 1 base, and 12 bases lay between the germline ends. Germline V gene data show CDR1 as SNHLY and CDR2 as FYNNEI. CDR3 residues: CASRPTEFQETQYF. The CDR3 region has the DNA TGTGCCAGCAGACCGACAGAATTCCAAGAGACCCAGTACTTC. Variable domain in full (rest from reference TRBV2 and TRBJ2-5): EPEVTQTPSHQVTQMGQEVILRCVPISNHLYFYWYRQILGQKVEFLVSFYNNEISEKSEIFDDQFSVERPDGSNFTLKIRSTKLEDSAMYFCASRPTEFQETQYFGPGTRLLVL.

The chain links TRBV30 to TRBJ1-4; TRBD1 aligns across 7 bases. The junction had 7 bases not matched to a gene; V was cut back by 4 bases and J by 8 bases. CDR1 and CDR2 from the germline V gene are GTSNPN and SVGIG (reference sequence). The CDR3 spans 13 residues. The CDR3 sequence is CAWKHRGWEKLFF. The CDR3 nucleotides are TGTGCCTGGAAGCACAGGGGTTGGGAAAAACTGTTTTTT.

This chain uses TRBV2 with TRBJ2-1, with D uncertain. There are 12 residues in the CDR3. CDR1 SNHLY and CDR2 FYNNEI come from the germline V gene. Trimming took off 2 bases at V and 8 bases at J, with 7 bases between the two ends. The CDR3 nucleotides are TGTGCCAGCAGTGAAAGAGGTCATGAGCAGTTCTTC. Its protein product is CASSERGHEQFF.

The chain is built from TRBV27 and TRBJ1-5, with TRBD1 as a possible D gene (6 bases). V lost 5 bases and J lost 2, with 10 bases in between. Germline assignment: CDR1 MNHEY and CDR2 SMNVEV (reference sequence). CDR3 size: 14 residues. DNA for the CDR3: TGTGCCAGCAGTGCAGGGGCGGGCAATCAGCCCCAGCATTTT. Amino acid sequence: CASSAGAGNQPQHF.

The chain is built from TRBV14 and TRBJ1-1; 8 bases map to TRBD1. Trimming cost V 3 bases and J 10 bases; bases outside gene matches: 7. The V gene's germline CDR1 is SGHDN and CDR2 FVKESK. This CDR3 spans 13 amino acids. The CDR3 sequence: CASSQTSGTGAFF. The CDR3 bases are TGTGCCAGCAGCCAGACTTCCGGGACAGGAGCTTTCTTT.

The rearrangement joins TRBV25-1 to TRBJ1-1; TRBD1 is a possible D gene (5 bases). The CDR3 runs 13 residues. The germline gives CDR1 MGHDK, CDR2 SYGVNS. V gave up 8 bases and J gave up 4 bases, with 14 bases separating them. The DNA of the CDR3 is TGTGCCAGCCGGAGGGGAGGGACCACTGAAGCTTTCTTT. Translating gives CASRRGGTTEAFF.

The V call is TRBV7-9, the J call TRBJ2-2; TRBD1 is a possible D gene (5 bases). The germline V gene has CDR1 SEHNR and CDR2 FQNEAQ (reference sequence). The CDR3 totals 14 residues. Trimming left V 4 bases short and J 1 base short, with 7 bases between. The CDR3: CASSSTENTGELFF. In DNA, the CDR3 is TGTGCCAGCAGCTCGACAGAGAACACCGGGGAGCTGTTTTTT.

This clone came up a few times. The genes are TRBV6-1 and TRBJ1-4; tentative D call: TRBD1 (5 bases). CDR1 and CDR2 (germline): MNHNS, SASEGT. The CDR3 is made up of 16 amino acids. Trimming removed 0 bases from V and 8 bases from J, with 16 bases in between. CDR3 sequence: CASSEASGPGKEKLFF. CDR3 bases: TGTGCCAGCAGTGAAGCTTCGGGCCCAGGGAAGGAAAAACTGTTTTTT.

The chain recombines TRBV28 with TRBJ1-2, with TRBD1 matching 7 bases. This CDR3 contains 13 residues. V trimming: 5 bases; J trimming: 7 bases; junction bases outside the gene matches: 7. Germline V gene data show CDR1 as MDHEN and CDR2 as SYDVKM. The CDR3 DNA follows: TGTGCCAGCAGTATGACAGGGTTTTTTGGCTACACCTTC. It encodes CASSMTGFFGYTF.

The genes are TRBV4-1 and TRBJ2-5; 13 nucleotides line up with TRBD2. This CDR3 has 18 residues. V shed 2 bases, J shed 2 bases, and the junction held 8 bases outside the gene matches. The germline V gene encodes CDR1 MGHRA and CDR2 YSYEKL. The CDR3 is CASSQTGLAGLGQETQYF. The CDR3 DNA follows: TGCGCCAGCAGCCAAACGGGACTAGCGGGATTAGGTCAAGAGACCCAGTACTTC.